The subject of this entry is one T cell receptor (beta chain). Its antigen has not been determined. The sample holds no much larger clone one base away, and base qualities are not on file. The sample's time point label, decoded: about 28 days (+/-7) after the second vaccine dose. AZD1222 recipients with second doses at about 4 weeks or about 12 weeks were pooled, because spike-specific TCR depth and breadth did not differ between schedules. Vaccinee samples came from UK trials COV001 and COV002, including a single-blind randomized controlled phase 2/3 trial of AZD1222 (ChAdOx1 nCoV-19) in healthy adults. For TCRbeta chain sequencing, PBMC samples from trial participants were taken at day 0 and at day 28 after the second dose. These data originate in a study of T cell responses to AZD1222 COVID-19 vaccine (dated by TCRdb to about 2021). In the study overall: A total of around 240 trial participants underwent TCR sequencing, of whom some 210 received two doses of AZD1222 and about 25 received two doses of the MenACWY control vaccine. Trial participants were enrolled by age into subgroups of 18-55, 56-69 and 70-plus years, and about 150, 27 and 61 TCR-sequenced participants, respectively, were included in these subgroups. On the study overall, not on this receptor specifically: Only a handful of AZD1222 recipients were SARS-CoV-2 seropositive at baseline, limiting conclusions about previously exposed vaccinees. Because no day 14 peak-response samples were available, the repertoires could be characterized only after the peak T cell response. Most participants were white British and females outnumbered males, and the authors suggested that clonal diversity may have been underestimated. After two AZD1222 doses, both the breadth and the depth of spike-specific TCRs were significantly higher than at day 0 and than in MenACWY recipients. CD4 TCRs associated with the vaccine covered the entire spike protein, and the dominant responses were in regions 160-218 and 743-854. In the small 56-69-year group, the increase in depth fell short of significance, most likely because of low power. Reportedly, close to half of the unique spike-specific TCRs recognized epitopes lying outside the regions that are mutated in the B.1.351 and B.1.1.7 variants.

The CDR3 regions of human TCRbeta chains were subjected to immunosequencing. As for how the authors treated the data: TCRs in the repertoires were matched against a reference library of SARS-CoV-2-specific TCRs that had been generated with the MIRA antigen-specificity platform. Breadth was defined as the fraction of unique TCRs that were SARS-CoV-2-associated, and depth was defined as the fraction of total T cells that were SARS-CoV-2-associated. Using the MIRA data, each spike-specific TCR was mapped to the spike region that the TCR reacts to and placed in a CD4 or CD8 class. Log10-transformed breadth and depth values were compared by one-way ANOVA with Sidak's multiple comparisons tests. What TCRdb holds here is the immuneACCESS table cut down to in-frame rearrangements. Part of the clones is not present; checked against another copy, under half of the missing clones reflect an unresolved V gene, and the others are unexplained. V and J calls and clone size come straight from that table; D and trimming were deduced from the DNA. This sample gives some 79,000 clones in total; less than 85% of them show up just once. The top ten clones comprise about 50% of the sample.

The clonotype originates from an adult who received the AZD1222 COVID-19 vaccine. The material sequenced was peripheral blood, taken 28 days after the second AZD1222 dose.

Here the CDR3 is given as CASSQVAYTQYF. The DNA reads TGTGCCAGCAGCCAAGTTGCGTACACGCAGTATTTT. The rearrangement joined TRBV3-1 (or the pseudogene TRBV3-2) to TRBJ2-3, with the identity of the D gene unclear. V and J lose 1 base and 9 bases, and a span of 8 bases separates them. Based on the germline V gene (reference sequence), the CDR1 and CDR2 sequences are LGHDT and YNNKEL. Taken from cysteine to phenylalanine, the CDR3 has 12 residues. Only the CDR3 DNA is retained, 36 bases long and in frame from the first base.